This paragraph reports one T cell receptor (beta chain). The antigen is not known. This entry is derived from a study of Graves' ophthalmopathy and Graves' hyperthyroidism. RNA transcripts provided the template for amplifying TCR beta CDR3 regions. An initial RT-PCR round employing HTBI primers preceded a second-round multiplex PCR. Using its own MiXCR run on the multiplex PCR reads, TCRdb lists one record per CDR3 protein. The sample lists over a million distinct CDR3 sequences; about 40% were seen once. Study-level findings and limits: In blood appeared most of the expanded thyroid clonotypes whose frequency exceeded 0.001.

Aged 18 to 65, the patients with hyperthyroidism had under 2 months' duration and were newly diagnosed. Patients were excluded if they had other autoimmune diseases or uncontrolled infections, and likewise if pregnancy or lactation applied. The diagnostic workup employed clinical symptoms, serum thyroxine, TRAb, thyroid ultrasound and orbital computed tomography. Germline CDR1 SGDLS, CDR2 YYNGEE. CDR3 length: 14 amino acids. The V end was cut by 0 bases, the J end by 2 bases, with 7 bases between. This rearrangement joins TRBV9 to TRBJ2-3; D unresolved. The sequence derives from an adult man with Graves' hyperthyroidism. The sample taken for sequencing was peripheral blood or thyroid tissue (not recorded which). The CDR3 is CASSVVRFTDTQYF. For the CDR3, the DNA is TGTGCCAGCAGCGTAGTACGGTTCACAGATACGCAGTATTTT.